This TCR beta chain was sequenced for a study of shared clonotypes between healthy human individuals. Overall study context: A couple of women and three men aged 18 to 49 made up the donors.

Worth noting for this clone: The antigen is undetermined.

The germline CDR1 and CDR2 sequences are WNHNN and SYGVQD (reference sequence). V lost 6 bases to trimming and J lost 3 bases, with 11 bases between them. This CDR3 comprises 14 residues. Study findings and constraints: The study found lower generation probabilities in non-shared clonotypes than in those shared by all four donors.

The assay was immunoSEQ multiplex PCR, and TCRdb's table has in-frame clones only and misses some. The sample gives some 2.3 million clones, over 85% of which show up once; under 0.45% is in the top ten. Sequencing used naive CD4+ T cells from PBMCs. Regarding subset: CD45RA+ positively selected. This rearrangement joins TRBV10-1 to TRBJ2-2, with D perhaps TRBD1 (6 bases). The TCR comes from a man younger than 35 in good health. Some clones in this sample may be carry-over from other donors' samples. The CDR3 sequence is CASSLDSYTGELFF. The DNA for the CDR3 is TGCGCCAGCAGCCTGGACAGCTACACCGGGGAGCTGTTTTTT.